These T cell receptor beta chains were read from a single sample in a study of CD8 T cells in ankylosing spondylitis. MiXCR, run by TCRdb on the 5' RACE reads, gives a single entry per CDR3 protein. The table includes about 750,000 distinct CDR3 sequences, around 17% detected once. The sequenced material came from blood, either unsorted or a sorted T cell fraction (not recorded which). The receptors were gathered from a male donor with ankylosing spondylitis. Both conserved end residues are part of each CDR3. The order of the fields is D gene, clone size, J gene, V gene, CDR3 protein, CDR3 DNA. D genes are given only for firm matches. Size is omitted from some rows. Given values are once, few, many or a class for expanded clones.

D: .; size: .; J: TRBJ2-2; V: TRBV5-1; CDR3: CASSVQAGELFF; DNA: TGCGCCAGCAGCGTACAGGCCGGGGAGCTGTTTTTT
D: .; size: .; J: TRBJ2-2; V: TRBV28; CDR3: CASRAPFGQTTGGNTGELFF; DNA: TGTGCCAGCAGGGCCCCCTTCGGACAGACCACCGGGGGCAACACCGGGGAGCTGTTTTTT
D: .; size: .; J: TRBJ2-7; V: TRBV15; CDR3: CATVGGDESYEQYF; DNA: TGTGCCACCGTAGGAGGCGACGAGTCCTACGAGCAGTACTTC
D: .; size: .; J: TRBJ2-7; V: TRBV7-2; CDR3: CASSLFLGSSYEQYF; DNA: TGTGCCAGCAGCTTATTTCTTGGCAGTAGCTACGAGCAGTACTTC
D: TRBD1; size: .; J: TRBJ2-3; V: TRBV7-9; CDR3: CASSLKTGGTDTQYF; DNA: TGTGCCAGCAGCCTTAAGACAGGGGGCACAGATACGCAGTATTTT
D: TRBD2; size: .; J: TRBJ2-7; V: TRBV27; CDR3: CASAPGEGYEQYF; DNA: TGTGCCAGCGCACCGGGGGAGGGGTACGAGCAGTACTTC
D: .; size: .; J: TRBJ2-2; V: TRBV3-1; CDR3: CASSQDPPIPGELFF; DNA: TGTGCCAGCAGCCAAGATCCCCCGATTCCCGGGGAGCTGTTTTTT
D: TRBD1; size: few; J: TRBJ1-5; V: TRBV12-3/TRBV12-4; CDR3: CASSFVGTGGGQPQHF; DNA: TGTGCCAGCAGTTTTGTAGGGACAGGGGGAGGTCAGCCCCAGCATTTT
D: TRBD1; size: few; J: TRBJ2-3; V: TRBV5-6; CDR3: CASSFGTDYTDTQYF; DNA: TGTGCCAGCAGCTTCGGGACAGACTACACAGATACGCAGTATTTT
D: TRBD1; size: .; J: TRBJ2-7; V: TRBV7-2; CDR3: CASSLVWTGSYEQYF; DNA: TGTGCCAGCAGCTTAGTGTGGACAGGGTCCTACGAGCAGTACTTC
D: .; size: .; J: TRBJ2-4; V: TRBV28; CDR3: CASSSYLSLAKNIQYF; DNA: TGTGCCAGCAGCTCCTACCTGAGTCTAGCCAAAAACATTCAGTACTTC
D: TRBD1; size: few; J: TRBJ2-3; V: TRBV24-1; CDR3: CATSDLGQGFTDTQYF; DNA: TGTGCCACCAGTGATCTCGGACAGGGCTTCACAGATACGCAGTATTTT
D: .; size: .; J: TRBJ2-7; V: TRBV29-1; CDR3: CSPTQGPYEQYF; DNA: TGCAGCCCCACCCAGGGGCCCTACGAGCAGTACTTC
D: .; size: .; J: TRBJ1-6; V: TRBV12-3/TRBV12-4; CDR3: CASTLDSVNSPLHF; DNA: TGTGCCAGCACCCTAGACAGCGTAAATTCACCCCTCCACTTT
D: TRBD1; size: .; J: TRBJ2-1; V: TRBV20-1; CDR3: CSAEGQEPNNEQFF; DNA: TGCAGTGCGGAAGGACAGGAGCCCAACAATGAGCAGTTCTTC
D: .; size: .; J: TRBJ1-3; V: TRBV4-1; CDR3: CASSHTLLGGAIYF; DNA: TGCGCCAGCAGCCATACGCTGTTGGGGGGCGCCATATATTTT
D: .; size: .; J: TRBJ2-1; V: TRBV4-2; CDR3: CASSQGSLQQASVNEQFF; DNA: TGTGCCAGCAGCCAAGGGTCTTTGCAACAGGCGAGCGTCAATGAGCAGTTCTTC